The sequence of this T cell receptor (beta chain) was determined in a study of T-cell reconstitution after alpha-beta-depleted transplantation in children. This clonotype was counted a few times. The CDR3 contains 15 residues. Germline V gene lookup returns CDR1 SGHRS and CDR2 YFSETQ. V lost 4 bases to trimming and J lost 2 bases; unmatched junction nucleotides: 5. For TCRbeta, the library was prepared with unique molecular identifiers. TCRdb itself ran the PCR reads through MiXCR, one entry per CDR3 protein. The sample has 450,000 to 500,000 distinct CDR3 sequences; 12% are singletons. The sequence derives from a human donor who donated a stem cell graft to a child with combined immunodeficiency. Here the sequenced sample was PBMCs from the stem cell graft donor, taken from the stem cell graft. V gene TRBV5-1 combines with J gene TRBJ2-2; 7 nucleotides align to TRBD1. The CDR3 spells CASSPGQKNTGELFF. In DNA form, the CDR3 reads TGCGCCAGCAGCCCGGGACAGAAAAACACCGGGGAGCTGTTTTTT.